Listed here are 19 T cell receptor beta chains from one sample, sequenced in a study of control samples from healthy donors and cancer patients. Only in-frame clones appear in the TCRdb table, and some are missing; sequencing was by immunoSEQ multiplex PCR. The sample has around 97,000 clones, around 89% seen once. The sequenced sample consisted of PBMCs. Receptors were obtained from a man aged 60 to 69 with lung cancer.

The rearrangement uses TRBV7-8 and TRBJ2-3, with D possibly being TRBD2 (7 bases). Looked up from germline, CDR1 is SGHVS and CDR2 is FQNEAQ. This CDR3 spans 16 amino acids. Trimming stripped 3 bases from V and 0 bases from J, with 13 bases between. The CDR3 loop is CASSFRRGASTDTQYF. The DNA of the CDR3 is TGTGCCAGCAGCTTCAGACGGGGGGCTAGCACAGATACGCAGTATTTT.

The CDR3 DNA reads TGTGCCTGGAGTCGGGGGGGTACAGATACGCAGTATTTT. It specifies CAWSRGGTDTQYF. The gene calls are TRBV30 and TRBJ2-3; 8 bases fit TRBD2. CDR1 and CDR2 (germline): GTSNPN, SVGIG (reference sequence). The V and J ends lost 2 bases and 3 bases, in that order; junction bases with no gene match: 1. CDR3 length equals 13 residues.

This rearrangement joins TRBV5-1 to TRBJ2-5; a weak D match, TRBD1 (5 bases). Trimming took off 1 base at V and 0 bases at J, with 10 bases between the two ends. CDR3 length: 15 residues. The germline V gene encodes CDR1 SGHRS and CDR2 YFSETQ. The CDR3 coding sequence is TGCGCCAGCAGCTTGCAGGGTCCCAACCAAGAGACCCAGTACTTC. It is translated as CASSLQGPNQETQYF.

V is TRBV6-5 and J is TRBJ2-1, with 13 bases that match TRBD2. This CDR3 is 15 amino acids long. Unmatched junction bases numbered 6, after V lost 5 bases and J lost 8 bases. CDR1 MNHEY and CDR2 SVGAGI come from the germline V gene. CDR3 DNA sequence: TGTGCCAGCAGTCGGACTAGCGGGGGTCGTCATGAGCAGTTCTTC. This translates into CASSRTSGGRHEQFF.

The chain is built from TRBV9 and TRBJ2-2, with a tentative D call TRBD1 (6 bases). From germline, CDR1 is SGDLS and CDR2 YYNGEE. Trimming pared 3 bases from V and 1 base from J, leaving 13 bases between. The CDR3 is 16 amino acids. CDR3 sequence reads: CASSGWGHLNTGELFF. In DNA, the CDR3 is TGTGCCAGCAGCGGATGGGGACACCTGAACACCGGGGAGCTGTTTTTT.

The gene calls are TRBV3-1 (or the pseudogene TRBV3-2) and TRBJ1-2; 7 bases are shared with TRBD1. The length of the CDR3 is 14 residues. The junction had 9 bases not matched to a gene; V was cut back by 4 bases and J by 7 bases. Germline loops: CDR1 LGHDT, CDR2 YNNKEL (reference sequence). For the CDR3, the DNA is TGTGCCAGCAGCCCGGGGCAGGGGGAGAGTGGCTACACCTTC. Protein sequence: CASSPGQGESGYTF.

This chain joins TRBV3-1 (or the pseudogene TRBV3-2) and TRBJ2-7; 7 bases agree with TRBD2. CDR1 is LGHDT, CDR2 YNNKEL, per germline (reference sequence). This CDR3 contains 15 residues. J gave up 2 bases and V 1 base, and 5 bases lay outside the gene matches. This CDR3 is CASSQALAATYEQYF. The CDR3 DNA is TGTGCCAGCAGCCAAGCCCTAGCGGCGACCTACGAGCAGTACTTC.

The chain carries TRBV3-1 (or the pseudogene TRBV3-2) and TRBJ2-5; TRBD2 matches at 9 bases. Germline V gives CDR1 LGHDT, CDR2 YNNKEL (reference sequence). Germline trimming cut 6 bases from V and 1 base from J; bases unmatched to any gene: 3. The CDR3 runs 14 residues. CDR3 protein: CASRGLAIQETQYF. CDR3 bases: TGTGCCAGCAGGGGACTAGCTATCCAAGAGACCCAGTACTTC.

The genes are TRBV10-3 and TRBJ2-3, with TRBD1 identical over 8 bases. With V trimmed by 5 bases and J by 4 bases, 8 bases remained unmatched. The CDR3 length is 15 residues. Germline CDR1 ENHRY, CDR2 SYGVKD. CDR3 residues: CAISSSGGAADTQYF. DNA for the CDR3: TGTGCCATCAGTTCCTCAGGGGGCGCCGCAGATACGCAGTATTTT.

This chain connects TRBV5-1 to TRBJ2-1, with a possible D match to TRBD2 (7 bases). There are 16 residues in the CDR3. V gave up 4 bases and J gave up 2 bases, with 16 bases separating them. Germline loops: CDR1 SGHRS, CDR2 YFSETQ. The CDR3 region is CASSGGSGGPYNEQFF. In DNA form, the CDR3 reads TGCGCCAGCAGCGGAGGGTCGGGGGGCCCCTACAATGAGCAGTTCTTC.

The genes are TRBV29-1 and TRBJ2-1; the D is unclear. The V end lost 7 bases, the J end lost 3 bases, and 19 bases lay between the germline ends. This CDR3 comprises 15 residues. Germline-derived CDR1 and CDR2 are SQVTM and ANQGSEA. The CDR3 protein is CSGLKGPSDYNEQFF. The CDR3, as DNA: TGCAGCGGGTTAAAGGGTCCTTCTGACTACAATGAGCAGTTCTTC.

The rearrangement uses TRBV27 and TRBJ2-3, with 10 bases that match TRBD1. With 2 bases clipped from V and 5 bases from J, the junction kept 4 bases outside the gene matches. Looked up from germline, CDR1 is MNHEY and CDR2 is SMNVEV (reference sequence). CDR3 length: 15 amino acids. The CDR3 protein is CASSLRTGGKDTQYF. DNA of the CDR3: TGTGCCAGCAGTTTAAGGACAGGGGGGAAAGATACGCAGTATTTT.

DNA for the CDR3: TGCGCCAGCAGCCCTGGGAGGATCAACACTGAAGCTTTCTTT. This translates into CASSPGRINTEAFF. The chain couples TRBV5-1 to TRBJ1-1; D uncertain. Germline CDR1 reads SGHRS; CDR2 reads YFSETQ. The germline V and J ends were trimmed by 4 bases and 2 bases, with 12 bases remaining between them. The CDR3 covers 14 residues. The whole variable domain, remainder taken from reference TRBV5-1 and TRBJ1-1, is KAGVTQTPRYLIKTRGQQVTLSCSPISGHRSVSWYQQTPGQGLQFLFEYFSETQRNKGNFPGRFSGRQFSNSRSEMNVSTLELGDSALYLCASSPGRINTEAFFGQGTRLTVV.

This chain uses TRBV30 with TRBJ1-5; D is possibly TRBD1 (5 bases). This CDR3 has 14 residues. The germline V gene has CDR1 GTSNPN and CDR2 SVGIG (reference sequence). The V end lost 2 bases, the J end lost 9 bases, and 17 bases lay between the germline ends. The CDR3 loop reads CAWSRGGTSRPQHF. The CDR3 DNA follows: TGTGCCTGGAGTCGGGGGGGAACGAGTCGGCCCCAGCATTTT.

The rearrangement links TRBV6-5 to TRBJ1-2; 10 bases map to TRBD1. The CDR3 has 12 amino acids. CDR1 and CDR2 from the germline V gene are MNHEY and SVGAGI. The DNA for the CDR3 is TGTGCGACAGGGGGCAGGGTCTATGGCTACACCTTC. Amino acids: CATGGRVYGYTF.

The rearrangement links TRBV5-1 to TRBJ2-3; D is unclear. The CDR3 is 12 residues long. Germline CDR1 is SGHRS and CDR2 is YFSETQ. With 4 bases removed from V and 3 bases from J, the gap between germline ends came to 6 bases. CDR3 coding DNA: TGCGCCAGCAGCCCAGAAACAGATACGCAGTATTTT. Its translation is CASSPETDTQYF.

This chain uses TRBV12-5 with TRBJ2-7, with TRBD1 matching over 10 bases. This CDR3 has 15 residues. V trimming: 5 bases; J trimming: 3 bases; junction bases outside the gene matches: 7. Germline V gene sequence: CDR1 LGHNT, CDR2 FRNRAP. CDR3 protein: CASGTGTGDRYEQYF. The CDR3 DNA reads as TGTGCTAGTGGTACTGGGACAGGGGATCGCTACGAGCAGTACTTC.

This rearrangement joins TRBV11-1 to TRBJ1-2, with D perhaps TRBD1 (5 bases). The CDR3 has 13 residues. Germline CDR1 and CDR2: SGHAT and FQDESV (reference sequence). With 5 bases removed from V and 5 bases from J, the gap between germline ends came to 12 bases. CDR3 in amino acids: CASSPQDGYGYTF. CDR3 nucleotides: TGTGCCAGCAGCCCACAGGACGGATATGGCTACACCTTC.

This clone was picked up a small number of times. V usage is TRBV25-1 and J usage is TRBJ2-1; unclear D gene. The V end lost 4 bases, the J end lost 9 bases, and 13 bases lay between the germline ends. The germline V gene has CDR1 MGHDK and CDR2 SYGVNS. The CDR3 is 13 amino acids. The CDR3 DNA reads TGTGCCAGCAGTGCCGGGTTGTCTAGTGAGCAGTTCTTC. This translates into CASSAGLSSEQFF.